These 29 T cell receptor beta chains originate from one sample sequenced in a study of radiotherapy plus CTLA-4 blockade in lung cancer. TCRdb's copy holds only in-frame clones and misses some; the assay was immunoSEQ multiplex PCR. Here the sample spans around 100,000 clones, 70% to 85% being singletons. Source: peripheral blood, taken from a patient treated with radiotherapy plus ipilimumab. The receptors derive from a human donor with non-small cell lung cancer that progressed on radiotherapy plus ipilimumab. Some clones in this sample may be carry-over from other donors' samples.

V and J are TRBV6-6 and TRBJ2-1; D gene ambiguous. Germline CDR1 and CDR2: MNHNY and SVGAGI (reference sequence). V was shortened by 0 bases and J by 0 bases, with 3 bases between the two germline ends. The CDR3 runs to 14 residues. CDR3 region: CASSYSSSYNEQFF. Written as DNA, the CDR3 is TGTGCCAGCAGTTACTCGAGCTCCTACAATGAGCAGTTCTTC.

The V gene is TRBV11-2, the J gene TRBJ2-6; 10 positions match TRBD1. The CDR3 sequence is 19 residues long. Per the germline V gene, CDR1 is SGHAT and CDR2 is FQNNGV. The J segment lost 1 base and the V segment lost 5 bases, leaving 11 bases of the junction unmatched. CDR3 loop: CASSGAPGQGISGANVLTF. The CDR3 DNA sequence: TGTGCCAGCAGCGGAGCACCGGGACAGGGGATTTCTGGGGCCAACGTCCTGACTTTC.

In regard to this clone: One end of the junction does not line up with germline, which may come from a read error. Other DNA variants within this sample encode the same CDR3. The chain employs TRBV9 and TRBJ2-2; D could derive from TRBD1 or TRBD2 (5 bases each). The CDR3 has 15 residues. Germline V CDR1 and CDR2: SGDLS, YYNGEE. The chain's CDR3 is CASSLTGGHTGELFF. DNA of the CDR3: TGTGCCAGCAGCTTAACAGGTGGTCACACCGGGGAGCTGTTCTTT.

This chain links TRBV15 with TRBJ1-5; D might be TRBD1 (5 bases). The CDR3 is made up of 15 amino acids. CDR1 and CDR2 (germline): LNHNV, YYDKDF (reference sequence). V lost 2 bases and J lost 0, with 8 bases in between. The CDR3 here is CATSRLQGSNQPQHF. For the CDR3, the DNA is TGTGCCACCAGCAGACTCCAGGGTAGCAATCAGCCCCAGCATTTT.

The gene calls are TRBV4-3 and TRBJ2-1, with 7 bases identical to TRBD1. Germline loops: CDR1 LGHNA, CDR2 YSLEER. This CDR3 is 15 amino acids long. V shed 4 bases and J 2 bases; nucleotides not matched to a gene: 5. In nucleotides, the CDR3 is TGCGCCAGCAGCCCCTACAGGGGAACCTACAATGAGCAGTTCTTC. Protein: CASSPYRGTYNEQFF.

J is TRBJ1-1 and V is TRBV6-1, with a weak D call TRBD1 (5 bases). V was clipped by 6 bases and J by 6 bases, with 17 bases between them. The CDR3 has 14 residues. Germline CDR1 and CDR2: MNHNS and SASEGT. In DNA form, the CDR3 reads TGTGCCAGCAGGGGGACTGGAAAGGAACCTGAAGCTTTCTTT. This gives the protein CASRGTGKEPEAFF.

The rearrangement uses TRBV6-6 and TRBJ1-2, with no clear D. CDR1 is MNHNY and CDR2 is SVGAGI in the germline V gene (reference sequence). V was cut by 2 bases and J by 5 bases, with 15 bases left in between. The CDR3 is 15 residues long. The CDR3 nucleotides are TGTGCCAGCAGTTACGGCGGAGGGATCGGGTATGGCTACACCTTC. Translation: CASSYGGGIGYGYTF.

The chain carries TRBV9 and TRBJ2-3, with unresolved D. The length of the CDR3 is 14 residues. The ends were cut back, 4 bases at V and 0 bases at J, with 9 bases in the middle. Germline CDR1 SGDLS, CDR2 YYNGEE. The chain's CDR3 is CASSLGRSTDTQYF. The CDR3 DNA follows: TGTGCCAGCAGCCTTGGACGTAGCACAGATACGCAGTATTTT.

This sequence joins TRBV7-2 and TRBJ2-2; D gene unclear. Germline V gene data show CDR1 as SGHTA and CDR2 as FQGNSA. V lost 2 bases to trimming and J lost 3 bases, with 4 bases between them. The CDR3 has 13 amino acids. In nucleotides, the CDR3 is TGTGCCAGCAGCTTAACGTACACCGGGGAGCTGTTTTTT. Encoded protein: CASSLTYTGELFF.

The gene calls are TRBV6-1 and TRBJ1-3; 7 bases match TRBD1. This CDR3 comprises 14 residues. Per the germline V gene, CDR1 is MNHNS and CDR2 is SASEGT. Unmatched junction bases numbered 3, after V lost 7 bases and J lost 0 bases. For the CDR3, the DNA is TGTGCCAGCAACCCAGGGGGCTCTGGAAACACCATATATTTT. Translated: CASNPGGSGNTIYF.

This clone showed up just a few times. J is TRBJ2-7 and V is TRBV28; possible D gene TRBD2, 5 bases. There are 16 residues in the CDR3. Between the trimmed V and J ends, which lost 9 bases and 0 bases, there was a span of 21 bases. CDR1 and CDR2 (germline): MDHEN, SYDVKM. The CDR3 coding sequence is TGTGCCAGTCGCATACATAGCGTACCAACCTCCTACGAGCAGTACTTC. Protein: CASRIHSVPTSYEQYF.

V is TRBV4-3 and J is TRBJ1-6; no firm D call. The CDR3 loop spans 17 amino acids. The V gene lost 0 bases and the J gene lost 2 bases, with 11 bases spanning the gap. Germline CDR1 LGHNA, CDR2 YSLEER. Here the CDR3 reads CASSQDRREAYNSPLHF. Here the CDR3 DNA reads TGCGCCAGCAGCCAAGACAGAAGGGAGGCCTATAATTCACCCCTCCACTTT.

This chain uses TRBV10-3 with TRBJ2-5, with D uncertain. This CDR3 is 16 amino acids long. CDR1 and CDR2 (germline): ENHRY, SYGVKD. The V and J ends lost 0 bases and 2 bases respectively, with 13 bases between them. For the CDR3, the DNA is TGTGCCATCAGTGAGTCGTTTACCGGGCCGCAAGAGACCCAGTACTTC. Protein product: CAISESFTGPQETQYF.

CDR3 sequence: CASSSLAAQETQYF. The DNA for the CDR3 is TGTGCCAGTAGTTCACTAGCGGCTCAAGAGACCCAGTACTTC. This chain links TRBV19 with TRBJ2-5, with 8 bases fitting TRBD2. Germline lookup yields CDR1 LNHDA and CDR2 SQIVND (reference sequence). V dropped 5 bases and J dropped 2; count of bases not matched to a gene: 4. There are 14 residues in the CDR3.

The chain uses TRBV14 and TRBJ1-1; tentatively, D is TRBD1 (5 bases). Germline V gives CDR1 SGHDN, CDR2 FVKESK. The length of the CDR3 is 13 residues. Trimming pared 7 bases from V and 0 bases from J, leaving 9 bases between. The CDR3 coding sequence is TGTGCCAGCACCGGACACCTGAACACTGAAGCTTTCTTT. The encoded protein is CASTGHLNTEAFF.

The rearrangement links TRBV5-4 to TRBJ1-4; 8 nucleotides agree with TRBD1. Trimming cost V 3 bases and J 6 bases; bases outside gene matches: 10. The germline V gene has CDR1 SGHNT and CDR2 YYREEE (reference sequence). The CDR3 has 16 residues. This chain's CDR3 is CASSSDRGPEDEKLFF. The CDR3 DNA is TGTGCCAGCAGCTCCGACAGGGGCCCTGAGGATGAAAAACTGTTTTTT.

The CDR3 DNA reads TGCGCCAGCAGCTTGGGATTGACTAGCGGGGGTGGAGATACGCAGTATTTT. Amino acid sequence: CASSLGLTSGGGDTQYF. The rearrangement joins TRBV5-1 to TRBJ2-3, with TRBD2 identical over 12 bases. CDR1 and CDR2 (germline): SGHRS, YFSETQ. This CDR3 region has 17 residues. After removal of 0 bases from V and 5 bases from J, the junction contained 7 bases not matched to a gene.

V gene TRBV2 combines with J gene TRBJ2-3; the match to TRBD2 covers 12 bases. This CDR3 region has 16 residues. V was clipped by 6 bases and J by 2 bases; unmatched bases: 6. Germline loops: CDR1 SNHLY, CDR2 FYNNEI. For the CDR3, the DNA is TGTGCCAGCAGGTCCGGGACTAGCGGGTACACAGATACGCAGTATTTT. As protein: CASRSGTSGYTDTQYF.

The chain is built from TRBV4-1 and TRBJ1-1; D uncertain. Germline V gene lookup returns CDR1 MGHRA and CDR2 YSYEKL. This CDR3 has 17 amino acids. The V end was cut by 0 bases, the J end by 3 bases, with 17 bases between. The CDR3 DNA follows: TGCGCCAGCAGCCAAGACTCCGGGCTTGGGTTCTACACTGAAGCTTTCTTT. As protein: CASSQDSGLGFYTEAFF.

This clone is a singleton in its sample. J is TRBJ1-1 and V is TRBV5-1; D is unclear. The ends were cut back, 0 bases at V and 3 bases at J, with 9 bases in the middle. Germline values: CDR1 SGHRS, CDR2 YFSETQ. CDR3 length equals 14 residues. CDR3: CASSLARGYTEAFF. The CDR3 nucleotides read TGCGCCAGCAGCTTGGCCCGAGGGTACACTGAAGCTTTCTTT. Looking up the rest from reference TRBV5-1 and TRBJ1-1 gives the full variable domain: KAGVTQTPRYLIKTRGQQVTLSCSPISGHRSVSWYQQTPGQGLQFLFEYFSETQRNKGNFPGRFSGRQFSNSRSEMNVSTLELGDSALYLCASSLARGYTEAFFGQGTRLTVV.

This rearrangement joins TRBV4-2 to TRBJ1-1; the D is unclear. The CDR3 contains 16 residues. CDR1 and CDR2 from the germline V gene are LGHNA and YNFKEQ. V dropped 1 base and J dropped 1 base, with 13 bases sitting between them. Written as DNA, the CDR3 is TGTGCCAGCAGCCAAGCCCAACACCAGTCGAACACTGAAGCTTTCTTT. It yields the protein CASSQAQHQSNTEAFF.

This clone was seen only once. The chain has TRBV5-1 and TRBJ2-7, with D unclear. Trimming pared 4 bases from V and 0 bases from J, leaving 11 bases between. The CDR3 is made up of 14 amino acids. Germline values: CDR1 SGHRS, CDR2 YFSETQ. CDR3 loop: CASSVGLLSYEQYF. The CDR3 coding sequence is TGCGCCAGCAGCGTGGGTCTTCTCTCCTACGAGCAGTACTTC.

The chain carries TRBV19 and TRBJ1-5; D may be TRBD1 (5 bases). Trimming removed 1 base from V and 0 bases from J, with 19 bases in between. Germline lookup yields CDR1 LNHDA and CDR2 SQIVND (reference sequence). This CDR3 has 19 amino acids. The CDR3 here is CASSIVAGLGIISNQPQHF. CDR3 sequence (DNA): TGTGCCAGTAGTATAGTTGCAGGGTTAGGCATCATTAGCAATCAGCCCCAGCATTTT.

This clone has just one count. The chain has TRBV28 and TRBJ2-2; tentative D call: TRBD1 (6 bases). The V gene lost 6 bases and the J gene lost 6 bases, with 17 bases spanning the gap. The V gene's germline CDR1 is MDHEN and CDR2 SYDVKM. CDR3 length equals 15 residues. The CDR3 DNA is TGTGCCAGCAGACCACAGGGTTCTGTGCCCGGGGAGCTGTTTTTT. It translates to CASRPQGSVPGELFF.

V is TRBV9 and J is TRBJ2-7, with TRBD1 identical over 9 bases. Germline loops: CDR1 SGDLS, CDR2 YYNGEE. This CDR3 has 14 residues. V lost 4 bases to trimming and J lost 6 bases; unmatched junction nucleotides: 8. The CDR3 reads CASSIRDRVREQYF. The CDR3 DNA follows: TGTGCCAGCAGCATCCGGGACAGGGTTCGCGAGCAGTACTTC.

The V gene is TRBV2, the J gene TRBJ2-1; 7 nucleotides agree with TRBD2. The CDR3 consists of 13 residues. In germline, CDR1 is SNHLY, CDR2 FYNNEI. Trimming took 10 bases from V and 4 from J; bases not matched to a gene: 7. The CDR3 region is CAIWEGLYNEQFF. Written as DNA, the CDR3 is TGTGCCATATGGGAGGGCCTTTACAATGAGCAGTTCTTC. The full variable domain, its missing parts supplied by reference TRBV2 and TRBJ2-1, is EPEVTQTPSHQVTQMGQEVILRCVPISNHLYFYWYRQILGQKVEFLVSFYNNEISEKSEIFDDQFSVERPDGSNFTLKIRSTKLEDSAMYFCAIWEGLYNEQFFGPGTRLTVL.

V usage is TRBV7-2 and J usage is TRBJ1-3, with D possibly being TRBD1 (6 bases). The CDR3 extends over 13 amino acids. The V gene's germline CDR1 is SGHTA and CDR2 FQGNSA. Trimming pared 5 bases from V and 9 bases from J, leaving 14 bases between. The CDR3: CASSLSTGTTIYF. CDR3 coding DNA: TGTGCCAGCAGCCTCTCAACAGGGACCACCATATATTTT.

This clone was observed a handful of times. The genes are TRBV5-1 and TRBJ1-4; D not certain. The CDR3 covers 13 residues. The V gene's germline CDR1 is SGHRS and CDR2 YFSETQ. The ends were cut back, 5 bases at V and 4 bases at J, with 9 bases in the middle. Here the CDR3 reads CASSASGNEKLFF. The CDR3 DNA sequence: TGCGCCAGCAGTGCAAGTGGTAATGAAAAACTGTTTTTT.

This rearrangement joins TRBV5-1 to TRBJ2-6; 8 bases are a match to TRBD1. The CDR3 is 19 amino acids. CDR1 SGHRS and CDR2 YFSETQ come from the germline V gene. V trimming: 5 bases; J trimming: 4 bases; junction bases outside the gene matches: 17. The CDR3 reads CASRRGQADPPSGANVLTF. CDR3 DNA sequence: TGCGCCAGCAGAAGGGGACAGGCGGACCCTCCCTCCGGGGCCAACGTCCTGACTTTC.